This T cell receptor beta chain emerged from a study of blood T cell repertoires in COVID-19. Repertoires were generated with immunoSEQ multiplex PCR, while TCRdb's copy carries only in-frame clones and drops some. This sample yields about 480,000 clones, of which more than 75% are seen a single time; roughly 1.9% belongs to the top ten. The length of the CDR3 is 15 residues. V was clipped by 4 bases and J by 9 bases, with 17 bases between them. Germline values: CDR1 SGHRS, CDR2 YFSETQ. The chain combines TRBV5-1 with TRBJ1-6; D not resolved. Sequenced sample: PBMCs or T cells enriched from blood (not recorded which). The source is a woman in her thirties or forties who had recovered from COVID-19. The CDR3 DNA sequence: TGCGCCAGCAGCCCGGACGTGGGCGGAGGTTCACCCCTCCACTTT. Encoded protein: CASSPDVGGGSPLHF.